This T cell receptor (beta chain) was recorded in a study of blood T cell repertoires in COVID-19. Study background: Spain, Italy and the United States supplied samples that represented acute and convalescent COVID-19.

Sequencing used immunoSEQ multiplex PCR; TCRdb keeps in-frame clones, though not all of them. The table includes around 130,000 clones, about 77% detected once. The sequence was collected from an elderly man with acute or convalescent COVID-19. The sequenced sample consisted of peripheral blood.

The CDR3 region is CSATGGSSYEQYF. In DNA form, the CDR3 reads TGCAGCGCCACAGGGGGCAGCTCCTACGAGCAGTACTTC. The V and J genes are TRBV29-1 and TRBJ2-7; 9 bases map to TRBD1. This CDR3 region has 13 residues. Germline V gene lookup returns CDR1 SQVTM and CDR2 ANQGSEA. J lost 0 bases, V lost 7 bases, and 4 bases had no gene match.